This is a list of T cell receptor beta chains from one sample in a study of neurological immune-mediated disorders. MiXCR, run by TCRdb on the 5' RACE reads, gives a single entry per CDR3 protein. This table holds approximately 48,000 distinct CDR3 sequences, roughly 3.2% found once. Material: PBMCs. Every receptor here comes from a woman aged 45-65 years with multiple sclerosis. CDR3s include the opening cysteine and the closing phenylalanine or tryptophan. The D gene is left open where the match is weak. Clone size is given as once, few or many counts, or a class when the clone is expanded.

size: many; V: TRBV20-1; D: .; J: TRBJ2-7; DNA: TGCAGTGCTAGAAGGTATACAGAGTCCTCCTACGAGCAGTACTTC; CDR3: CSARRYTESSYEQYF
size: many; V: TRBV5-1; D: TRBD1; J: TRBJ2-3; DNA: TGCGCCAGCAGCTTGGACAGGGGGAGCACAGATACGCAGTATTTT; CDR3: CASSLDRGSTDTQYF
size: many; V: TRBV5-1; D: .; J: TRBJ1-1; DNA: TGCGCCAGCAGCCCGCGGGCAGGGCTCACTGAAGCTTTCTTT; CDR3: CASSPRAGLTEAFF
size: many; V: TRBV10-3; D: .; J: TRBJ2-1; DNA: TGTGCCATCAGTGTAAAAACAACCTCCTACAATGAGCAGTTCTTC; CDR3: CAISVKTTSYNEQFF
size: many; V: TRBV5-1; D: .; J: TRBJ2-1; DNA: TGCGCCAGCAGCTCTCTGCGCACTAGCTGGGACGGGGGCTCCTACAATGAGCAGTTCTTC; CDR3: CASSSLRTSWDGGSYNEQFF
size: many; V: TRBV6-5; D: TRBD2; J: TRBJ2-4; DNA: TGTGCCAGCAGTTCCGGGGGGGCTGATACCAAAAACATTCAGTACTTC; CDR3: CASSSGGADTKNIQYF
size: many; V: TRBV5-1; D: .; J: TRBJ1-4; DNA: TGCGCCAGCAGCACGGACACAGATCAGCTACTCGAAAAACTGTTTTTT; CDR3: CASSTDTDQLLEKLFF
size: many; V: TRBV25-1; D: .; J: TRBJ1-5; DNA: TGTGCCAGCAGTCATGGGGTGAGCAATCAGCCCCAGCATTTT; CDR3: CASSHGVSNQPQHF
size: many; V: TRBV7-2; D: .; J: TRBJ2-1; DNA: TGTGCCAGCAGCTTAGCGTATGGGGGGAATGAGCAGTTCTTC; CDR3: CASSLAYGGNEQFF
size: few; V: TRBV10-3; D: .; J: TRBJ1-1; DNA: TGTGCCATGAAGGAGGGTCGACCAGGGAACACTGAAGCTTTCTTT; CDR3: CAMKEGRPGNTEAFF
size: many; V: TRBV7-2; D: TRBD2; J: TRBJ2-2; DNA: TGTGCCAGCAGCTTCAGCGGGGGTACCGGGGAGCTGTTTTTT; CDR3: CASSFSGGTGELFF
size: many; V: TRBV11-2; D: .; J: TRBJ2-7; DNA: TGTGCCAGCAGCTTAGGGACAAACTCCTACGAGCAGTACTTC; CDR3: CASSLGTNSYEQYF
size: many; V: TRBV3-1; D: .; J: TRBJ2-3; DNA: TGTGCCAGCAGCCTCGGGGGAGGCACAGATACGCAGTATTTT; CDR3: CASSLGGGTDTQYF
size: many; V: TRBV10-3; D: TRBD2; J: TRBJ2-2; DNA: TGTGCCATCAGTGAGGGGGGACTAGCGGGAAACACCGGGGAGCTGTTTTTT; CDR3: CAISEGGLAGNTGELFF
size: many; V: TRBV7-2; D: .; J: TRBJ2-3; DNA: TGTGCCAGCACCGGACGGGGAGATACGCAGTATTTT; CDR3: CASTGRGDTQYF
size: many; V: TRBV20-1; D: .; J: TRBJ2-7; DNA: TGCAGTGCTAGAGATCGGGAATACGAGCAGTACTTC; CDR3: CSARDREYEQYF
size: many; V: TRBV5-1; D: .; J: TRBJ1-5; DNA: TGCGCCAGCAGCTTAATGAGCGGCAATCAGCCCCAGCATTTT; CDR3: CASSLMSGNQPQHF
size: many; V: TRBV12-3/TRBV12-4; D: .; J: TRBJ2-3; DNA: TGTGCCAGCAGTTTAGACACCTATACGCAGTATTTT; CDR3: CASSLDTYTQYF
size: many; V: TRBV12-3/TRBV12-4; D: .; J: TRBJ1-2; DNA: TGTGCCAGCAGTTTTATGGACGGGAGAGATGGCTACACCTTC; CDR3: CASSFMDGRDGYTF